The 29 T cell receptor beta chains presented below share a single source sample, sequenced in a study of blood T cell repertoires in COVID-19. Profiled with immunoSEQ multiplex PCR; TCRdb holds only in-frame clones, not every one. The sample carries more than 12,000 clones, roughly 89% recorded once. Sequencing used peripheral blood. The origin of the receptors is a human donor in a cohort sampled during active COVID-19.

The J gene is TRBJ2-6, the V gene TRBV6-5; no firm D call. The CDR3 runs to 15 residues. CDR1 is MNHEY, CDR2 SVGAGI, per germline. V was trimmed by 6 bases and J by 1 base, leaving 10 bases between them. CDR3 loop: CASRFSQSGANVLTF. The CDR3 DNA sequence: TGTGCCAGCAGGTTCAGTCAGTCTGGGGCCAACGTCCTGACTTTC.

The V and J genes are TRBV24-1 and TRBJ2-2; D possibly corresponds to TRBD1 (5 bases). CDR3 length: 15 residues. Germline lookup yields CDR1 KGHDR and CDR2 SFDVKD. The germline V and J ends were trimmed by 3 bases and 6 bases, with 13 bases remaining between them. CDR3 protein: CATSDDQGLAGELFF. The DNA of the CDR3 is TGTGCCACCAGTGATGATCAGGGATTGGCCGGGGAGCTGTTTTTT.

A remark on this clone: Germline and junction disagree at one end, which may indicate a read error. The CDR3 sequence: CASSEGGRPSDVF. DNA for the CDR3: TGTGCCAGCAGTGAGGGGGGAAGGCCCTCGGACGTTTTT. This sequence joins TRBV2 and TRBJ1-4; possibly TRBD1 for D (5 bases). Germline CDR1 and CDR2: SNHLY and FYNNEI. The CDR3 loop spans 13 amino acids.

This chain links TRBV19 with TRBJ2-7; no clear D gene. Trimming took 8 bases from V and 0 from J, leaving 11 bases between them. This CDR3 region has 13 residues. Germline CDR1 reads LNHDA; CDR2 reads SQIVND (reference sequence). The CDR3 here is CASLSASSYEQYF. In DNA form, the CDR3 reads TGTGCCAGTTTAAGCGCGAGCTCCTACGAGCAGTACTTC. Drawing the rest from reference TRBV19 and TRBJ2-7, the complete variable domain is DGGITQSPKYLFRKEGQNVTLSCEQNLNHDAMYWYRQDPGQGLRLIYYSQIVNDFQKGDIAEGYSVSREKKESFPLTVTSAQKNPTAFYLCASLSASSYEQYFGPGTRLTVT.

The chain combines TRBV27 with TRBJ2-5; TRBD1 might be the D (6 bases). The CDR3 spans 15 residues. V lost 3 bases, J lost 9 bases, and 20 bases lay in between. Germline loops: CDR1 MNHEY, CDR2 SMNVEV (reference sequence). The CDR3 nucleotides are TGTGCCAGCAGTTTGTCGTCAGGGGCTATGTGGGCCCAGTACTTC. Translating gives CASSLSSGAMWAQYF.

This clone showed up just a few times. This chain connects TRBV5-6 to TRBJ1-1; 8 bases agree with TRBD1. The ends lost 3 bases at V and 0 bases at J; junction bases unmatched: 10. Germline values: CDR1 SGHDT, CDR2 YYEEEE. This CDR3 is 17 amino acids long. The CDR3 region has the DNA TGTGCCAGCAGCTCAATCACAAGGACAGGGTTGAACACTGAAGCTTTCTTT. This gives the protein CASSSITRTGLNTEAFF.

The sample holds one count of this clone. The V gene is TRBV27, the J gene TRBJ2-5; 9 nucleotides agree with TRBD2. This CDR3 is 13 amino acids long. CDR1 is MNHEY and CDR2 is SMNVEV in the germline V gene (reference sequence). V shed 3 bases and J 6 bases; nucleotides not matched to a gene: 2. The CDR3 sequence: CASSFLAGKTQYF. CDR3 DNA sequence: TGTGCCAGCAGTTTCCTAGCGGGAAAGACCCAGTACTTC.

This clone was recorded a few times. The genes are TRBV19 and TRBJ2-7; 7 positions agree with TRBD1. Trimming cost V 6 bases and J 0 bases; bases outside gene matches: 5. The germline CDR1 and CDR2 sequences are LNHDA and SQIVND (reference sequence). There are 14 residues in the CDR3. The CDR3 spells CASRRGLGSYEQYF. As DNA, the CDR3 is TGTGCCAGTAGGAGGGGGCTCGGCTCCTACGAGCAGTACTTC.

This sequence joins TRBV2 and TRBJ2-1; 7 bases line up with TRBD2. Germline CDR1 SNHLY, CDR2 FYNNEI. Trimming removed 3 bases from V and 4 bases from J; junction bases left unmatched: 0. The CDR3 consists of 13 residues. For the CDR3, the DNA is TGTGCCAGCAGTGAGGGAGGGTACAATGAGCAGTTCTTC. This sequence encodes CASSEGGYNEQFF.

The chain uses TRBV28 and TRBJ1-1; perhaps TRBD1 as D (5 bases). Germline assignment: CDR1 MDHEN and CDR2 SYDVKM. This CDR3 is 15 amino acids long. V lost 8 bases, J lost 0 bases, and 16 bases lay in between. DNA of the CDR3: TGTGCCAGCCCCGGCGGGGGTCGCATGAACACTGAAGCTTTCTTT. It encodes CASPGGGRMNTEAFF.

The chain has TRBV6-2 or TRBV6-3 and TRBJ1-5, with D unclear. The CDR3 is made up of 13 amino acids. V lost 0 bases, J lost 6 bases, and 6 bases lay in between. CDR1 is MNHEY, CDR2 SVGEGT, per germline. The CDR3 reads CASSYSMRQPQHF. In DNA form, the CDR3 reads TGTGCCAGCAGTTACTCGATGCGTCAGCCCCAGCATTTT.

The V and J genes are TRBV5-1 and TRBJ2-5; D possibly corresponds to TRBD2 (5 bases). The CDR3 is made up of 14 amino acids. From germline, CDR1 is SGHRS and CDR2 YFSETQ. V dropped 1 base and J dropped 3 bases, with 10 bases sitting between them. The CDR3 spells CASSLWVSEETQYF. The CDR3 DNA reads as TGCGCCAGCAGCTTGTGGGTTAGCGAAGAGACCCAGTACTTC.

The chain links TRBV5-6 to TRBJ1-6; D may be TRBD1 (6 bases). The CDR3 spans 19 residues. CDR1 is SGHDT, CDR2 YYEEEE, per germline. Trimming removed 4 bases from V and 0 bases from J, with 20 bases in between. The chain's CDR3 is CASSVLDRGWPSYNSPLHF. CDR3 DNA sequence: TGTGCCAGCAGCGTCTTGGATAGGGGGTGGCCCTCCTATAATTCACCCCTCCACTTT.

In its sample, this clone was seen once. CDR3 sequence reads: CASRNPTGAGANVLTF. The CDR3 nucleotides are TGTGCCAGCAGGAACCCGACAGGGGCAGGGGCCAACGTCCTGACTTTC. The chain links TRBV28 to TRBJ2-6; 8 bases are shared with TRBD1. CDR1 and CDR2 (germline): MDHEN, SYDVKM. V shed 6 bases and J 4 bases; nucleotides not matched to a gene: 8. CDR3 length: 16 amino acids.

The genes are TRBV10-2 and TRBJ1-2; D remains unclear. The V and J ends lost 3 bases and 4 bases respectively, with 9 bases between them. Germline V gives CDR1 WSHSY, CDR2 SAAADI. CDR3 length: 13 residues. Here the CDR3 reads CASSDIFGYGYTF. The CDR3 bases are TGCGCCAGCAGTGACATTTTCGGCTATGGCTACACCTTC.

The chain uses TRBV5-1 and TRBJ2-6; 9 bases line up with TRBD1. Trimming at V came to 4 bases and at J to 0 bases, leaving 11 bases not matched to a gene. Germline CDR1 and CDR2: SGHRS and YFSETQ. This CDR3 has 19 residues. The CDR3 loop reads CASSPEGQGNPSGANVLTF. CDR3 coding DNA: TGCGCCAGCAGCCCGGAGGGACAGGGAAACCCCTCTGGGGCCAACGTCCTGACTTTC. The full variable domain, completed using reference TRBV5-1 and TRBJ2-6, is KAGVTQTPRYLIKTRGQQVTLSCSPISGHRSVSWYQQTPGQGLQFLFEYFSETQRNKGNFPGRFSGRQFSNSRSEMNVSTLELGDSALYLCASSPEGQGNPSGANVLTFGAGSRLTVL.

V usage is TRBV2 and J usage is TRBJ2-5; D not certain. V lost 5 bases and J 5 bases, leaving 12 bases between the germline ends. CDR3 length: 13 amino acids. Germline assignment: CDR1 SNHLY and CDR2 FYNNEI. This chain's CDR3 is CASSQLERETQYF. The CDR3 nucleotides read TGTGCCAGCAGTCAGTTGGAGAGGGAGACCCAGTACTTC.

The CDR3 DNA sequence: TGTGCCAGCAGCGAGGGAGGAGAGACCCAGTACTTC. The encoded protein is CASSEGGETQYF. This sequence joins TRBV6-5 and TRBJ2-5; a weak D match, TRBD2 (6 bases). V was shortened by 6 bases and J by 4 bases, with 9 bases between the two germline ends. CDR1 MNHEY and CDR2 SVGAGI come from the germline V gene. The CDR3 loop spans 12 amino acids.

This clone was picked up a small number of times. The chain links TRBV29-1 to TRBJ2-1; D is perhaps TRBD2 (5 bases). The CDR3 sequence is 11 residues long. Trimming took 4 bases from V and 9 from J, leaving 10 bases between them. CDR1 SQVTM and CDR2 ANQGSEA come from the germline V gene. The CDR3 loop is CSVVVGSEQFF. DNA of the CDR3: TGCAGCGTTGTAGTGGGGAGTGAGCAGTTCTTC.

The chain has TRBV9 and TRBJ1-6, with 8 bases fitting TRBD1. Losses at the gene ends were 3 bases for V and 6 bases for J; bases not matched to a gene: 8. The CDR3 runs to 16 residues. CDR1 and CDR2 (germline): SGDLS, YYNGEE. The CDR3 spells CASSARTGPFNSPLHF. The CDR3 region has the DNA TGTGCCAGCAGCGCACGGACAGGGCCTTTTAATTCACCCCTCCACTTT.

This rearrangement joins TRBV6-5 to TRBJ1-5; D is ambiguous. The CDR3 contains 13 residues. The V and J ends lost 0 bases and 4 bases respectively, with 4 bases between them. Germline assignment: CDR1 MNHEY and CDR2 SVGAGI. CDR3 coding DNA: TGTGCCAGCAGTTACTCCCAAAATCAGCCCCAGCATTTT. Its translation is CASSYSQNQPQHF.

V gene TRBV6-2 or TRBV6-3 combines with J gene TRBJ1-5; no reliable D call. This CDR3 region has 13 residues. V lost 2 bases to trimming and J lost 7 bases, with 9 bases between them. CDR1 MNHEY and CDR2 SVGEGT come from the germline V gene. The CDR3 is CASSYDGLQPQHF. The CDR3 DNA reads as TGTGCCAGCAGTTACGACGGACTCCAGCCCCAGCATTTT.

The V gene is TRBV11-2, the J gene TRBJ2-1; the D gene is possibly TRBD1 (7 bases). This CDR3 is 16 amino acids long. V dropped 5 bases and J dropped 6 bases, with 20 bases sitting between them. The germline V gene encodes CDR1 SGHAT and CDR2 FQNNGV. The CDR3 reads CASSPLRDSFLNEQFF. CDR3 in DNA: TGTGCCAGCAGCCCTCTGCGGGACAGTTTTCTCAATGAGCAGTTCTTC.

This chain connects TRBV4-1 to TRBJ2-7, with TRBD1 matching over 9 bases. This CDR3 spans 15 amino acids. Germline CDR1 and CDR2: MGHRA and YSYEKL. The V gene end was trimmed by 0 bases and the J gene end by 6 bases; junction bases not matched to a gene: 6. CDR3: CASSQEDRGVSEQYF. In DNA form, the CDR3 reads TGCGCCAGCAGCCAAGAGGACAGGGGAGTTAGCGAGCAGTACTTC.

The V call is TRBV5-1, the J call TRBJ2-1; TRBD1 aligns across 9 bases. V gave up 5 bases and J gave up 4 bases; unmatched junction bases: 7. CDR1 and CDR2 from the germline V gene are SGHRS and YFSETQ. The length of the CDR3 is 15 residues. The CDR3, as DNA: TGCGCCAGCAGACAACAGGGGGCTTCTTACAATGAGCAGTTCTTC. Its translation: CASRQQGASYNEQFF.

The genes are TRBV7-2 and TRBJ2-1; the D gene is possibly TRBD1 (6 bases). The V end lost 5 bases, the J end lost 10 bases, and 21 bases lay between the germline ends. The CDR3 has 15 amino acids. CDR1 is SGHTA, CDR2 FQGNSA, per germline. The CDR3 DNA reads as TGTGCCAGCAGCCCTGGGGGCAGGCGCTCAAAAGAGCAGTTCTTC. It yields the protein CASSPGGRRSKEQFF.

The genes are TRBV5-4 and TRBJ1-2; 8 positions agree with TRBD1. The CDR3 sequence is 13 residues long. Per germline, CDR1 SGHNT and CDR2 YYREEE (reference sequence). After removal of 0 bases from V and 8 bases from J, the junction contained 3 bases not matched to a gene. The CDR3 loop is CASSLDRGLGYTF. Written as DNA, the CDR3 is TGTGCCAGCAGCTTGGACAGGGGGTTAGGCTACACCTTC.

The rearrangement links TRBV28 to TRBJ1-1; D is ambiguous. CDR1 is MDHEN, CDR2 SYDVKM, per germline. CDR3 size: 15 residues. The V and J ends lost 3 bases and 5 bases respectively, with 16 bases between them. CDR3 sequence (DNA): TGTGCCAGCAGTTTCCTAACCCCGGCGGGGACTGAAGCTTTCTTT. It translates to CASSFLTPAGTEAFF.

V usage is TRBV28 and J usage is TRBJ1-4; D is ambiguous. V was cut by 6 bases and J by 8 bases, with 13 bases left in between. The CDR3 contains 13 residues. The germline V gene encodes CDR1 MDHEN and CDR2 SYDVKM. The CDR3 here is CASRSEGREKLFF. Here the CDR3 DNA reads TGTGCCAGCAGATCCGAGGGTCGGGAAAAACTGTTTTTT. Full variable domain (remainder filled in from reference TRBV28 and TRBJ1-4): DVKVTQSSRYLVKRTGEKVFLECVQDMDHENMFWYRQDPGLGLRLIYFSYDVKMKEKGDIPEGYSVSREKKERFSLILESASTNQTSMYLCASRSEGREKLFFGSGTQLSVL.